This paragraph covers one T cell receptor (beta chain) sequence. The antigen remains undetermined. Germline CDR1 is MNHEY and CDR2 is SVGAGI. CDR3 size: 14 residues. The V segment lost 2 bases and the J segment 6 bases; nucleotides outside the gene matches: 4. CD8 cells classed as naive were CD45RO-negative and positively selected for CCR7, excluding terminally differentiated effector memory CD45RA+ cells. TCRdb keeps only in-frame clones here, not all; method: immunoSEQ multiplex PCR. In the table there are 600,000 or so clones, roughly 98% of which are singletons. These data are taken from a study of shared clonotypes between healthy human individuals. Study-wide context: Sampling drew on donors who were two women and three men aged 18 to 49.

Whole-study findings and limits: Compared with memory subsets, naive subsets generally had larger estimated richness.

The material sequenced was naive CD8+ T cells sorted from blood. The chain uses TRBV6-5 and TRBJ1-2; TRBD1 matches 9 bases. This receptor was identified in a man aged 30 to 39 in good health. CDR3 region: CASSYMGQGNGYTF. CDR3 DNA sequence: TGTGCCAGCAGTTACATGGGACAGGGTAATGGCTACACCTTC.